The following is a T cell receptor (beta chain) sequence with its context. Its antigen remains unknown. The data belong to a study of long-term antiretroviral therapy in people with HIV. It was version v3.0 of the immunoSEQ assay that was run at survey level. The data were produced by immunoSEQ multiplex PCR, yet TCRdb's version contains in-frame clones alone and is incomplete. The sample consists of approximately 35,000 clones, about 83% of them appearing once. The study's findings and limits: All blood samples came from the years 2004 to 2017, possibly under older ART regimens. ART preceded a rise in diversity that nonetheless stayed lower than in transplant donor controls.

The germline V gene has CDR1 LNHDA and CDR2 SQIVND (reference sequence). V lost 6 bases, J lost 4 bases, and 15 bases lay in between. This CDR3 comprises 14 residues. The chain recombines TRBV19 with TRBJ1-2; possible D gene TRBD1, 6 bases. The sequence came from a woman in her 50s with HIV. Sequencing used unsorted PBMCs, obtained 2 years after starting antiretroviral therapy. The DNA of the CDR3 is TGTGCCAGTAGGACATCTTTAGGGGGCTATGGCTACACCTTC. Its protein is CASRTSLGGYGYTF.